This T cell receptor beta chain came from a study of T cell repertoires in cytomegalovirus infection. On the study more broadly: Shared public TCR beta signatures pointed to both CMV infection and a matching HLA type.

Between the trimmed V and J ends, which lost 8 bases and 3 bases, there was a span of 17 bases. The CDR3 sequence is 15 residues long. CDR1 is MNHNS and CDR2 is SASEGT in the germline V gene. TCRdb reprocessed the reads with MiXCR, giving one entry per CDR3 protein. Of nearly 650,000 distinct CDR3 sequences detected, roughly 24% appear once; the ten largest clones hold roughly 8%. The chain is built from TRBV6-1 and TRBJ1-5; D is possibly TRBD1 (5 bases). The TCR comes from a human donor in good health (CMV status not recorded). Some clones in this sample may be carry-over from other donors' samples. Sequenced input: CD8+ T cells from PBMCs. CDR3 sequence (DNA): TGTGCCAGCCGAAACCAGGGTCCCTACAATCAGCCCCAGCATTTT. Encoded protein: CASRNQGPYNQPQHF.